The 8 T cell receptor beta chains reported below all come from one sample, sequenced in a study of response to subunit inactivated influenza vaccine (dated by TCRdb to 2016 to 2018). Preparation of the library involved RT-PCR. Sequencing took place on an Illumina HiSeq 2500. Using fastp at Q25 and MiXCR, TCRdb reprocessed the public reads and kept productive beta chains. Each CDR3 protein appears once, grouped with its most common genes and DNA. The sample records some 570,000 distinct CDR3 sequences, about 11% of which are singletons. The ten biggest clones cover 11% of the sample. These data also formed part of another study, on T cells expressing NK-cell markers. Per that second paper: The TCR beta cDNA libraries were made using 5'RACE template switching, a step that added both a universal primer site and unique molecular identifiers.

The starting material was PBMCs from blood, obtained on the day of vaccination. The receptors shown here come from a man in his fifties or sixties who received an inactivated influenza vaccine. Donor details come from another sample of the same person, matched by shared clones.

V usage is TRBV20-1 and J usage is TRBJ2-3, with 9 bases fitting TRBD2. V was clipped by 3 bases and J by 3 bases; unmatched bases: 10. CDR3 size: 16 residues. Per germline, CDR1 DFQATT and CDR2 SNEGSKA (reference sequence). The CDR3 reads CSARNPAGGRTDTQYF. CDR3 bases: TGCAGTGCTAGGAACCCGGCGGGAGGGCGGACAGATACGCAGTATTTT.

This clonotype came up a few times. The chain has TRBV5-8 and TRBJ1-1; no definite D call. Germline CDR1 and CDR2: SGHTS and YDEGEE. V lost 4 bases and J 2 bases, leaving 12 bases between the germline ends. This CDR3 is 14 amino acids long. The CDR3 coding sequence is TGTGCCAGCAGCCGAACAGCGAAAAACACTGAAGCTTTCTTT. Translation gives CASSRTAKNTEAFF.

The chain employs TRBV4-2 and TRBJ1-5; TRBD1 aligns across 9 bases. Germline loops: CDR1 LGHNA, CDR2 YNFKEQ. The CDR3 is 17 residues long. The junction had 10 bases not matched to a gene; V was cut back by 1 base and J by 6 bases. The CDR3 coding sequence is TGTGCCAGCAGCCAAGTTTCGGGGACAGGGATTCGTCAGCCCCAGCATTTT. Its protein product is CASSQVSGTGIRQPQHF.

This clonotype turned up a few times. This chain uses TRBV4-3 with TRBJ2-1; D gene ambiguous. Trimming took off 0 bases at V and 8 bases at J, with 8 bases between the two ends. The CDR3 covers 13 residues. Germline V CDR1 and CDR2: LGHNA, YSLEER. DNA of the CDR3: TGCGCCAGCAGCCAAGAGGGGAAGCATGAGCAGTTCTTC. Translation gives CASSQEGKHEQFF.

This clonotype has just a few counts. The CDR3 DNA is TGTGCCAGCAGTCCTTACAGGGGTGATACGCAGTATTTT. Its protein product is CASSPYRGDTQYF. The V and J genes are TRBV27 and TRBJ2-3, with 7 bases that match TRBD1. Germline CDR1 and CDR2: MNHEY and SMNVEV (reference sequence). The ends lost 5 bases at V and 6 bases at J; junction bases unmatched: 5. The CDR3 totals 13 residues.

This clonotype turned up a few times. The chain is built from TRBV5-6 and TRBJ1-5; D may be TRBD1 (5 bases). V was trimmed by 3 bases and J by 5 bases, leaving 15 bases between them. The CDR3 spans 15 residues. Germline lookup yields CDR1 SGHDT and CDR2 YYEEEE. The CDR3 sequence is CASSSSGRGHQPQHF. CDR3 DNA sequence: TGTGCCAGCAGCTCATCGGGACGGGGCCATCAGCCCCAGCATTTT. The full variable domain, its missing parts supplied by reference TRBV5-6 and TRBJ1-5, is DAGVTQSPTHLIKTRGQQVTLRCSPKSGHDTVSWYQQALGQGPQFIFQYYEEEERQRGNFPDRFSGHQFPNYSSELNVNALLLGDSALYLCASSSSGRGHQPQHFGDGTRLSIL.

The genes are TRBV19 and TRBJ2-1; the D is unclear. Germline V lookup: CDR1 LNHDA, CDR2 SQIVND (reference sequence). The V end lost 5 bases, the J end lost 6 bases, and 14 bases lay between the germline ends. This CDR3 region has 14 residues. In nucleotides, the CDR3 is TGTGCCAGTAGTCCGGGTTTAATTAGCAATGAGCAGTTCTTC. Protein: CASSPGLISNEQFF.

This clonotype was observed a handful of times. This sequence joins TRBV5-1 and TRBJ1-1; D is uncertain. CDR1 is SGHRS, CDR2 YFSETQ, per germline. V was trimmed by 4 bases and J by 1 base, leaving 11 bases between them. CDR3 length: 14 amino acids. This CDR3 is CASSPSVGNTEAFF. The DNA of the CDR3 is TGCGCCAGCAGCCCCTCAGTGGGGAACACTGAAGCTTTCTTT. Variable domain in full (rest from reference TRBV5-1 and TRBJ1-1): KAGVTQTPRYLIKTRGQQVTLSCSPISGHRSVSWYQQTPGQGLQFLFEYFSETQRNKGNFPGRFSGRQFSNSRSEMNVSTLELGDSALYLCASSPSVGNTEAFFGQGTRLTVV.